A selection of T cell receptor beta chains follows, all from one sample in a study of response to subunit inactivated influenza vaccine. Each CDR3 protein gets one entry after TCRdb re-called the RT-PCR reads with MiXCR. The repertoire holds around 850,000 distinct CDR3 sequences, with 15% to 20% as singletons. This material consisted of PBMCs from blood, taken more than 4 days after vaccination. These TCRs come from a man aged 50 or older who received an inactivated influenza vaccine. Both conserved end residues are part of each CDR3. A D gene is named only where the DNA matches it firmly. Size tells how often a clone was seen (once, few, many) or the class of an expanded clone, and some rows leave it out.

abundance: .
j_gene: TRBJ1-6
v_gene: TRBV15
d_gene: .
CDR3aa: CATSRDAGINSPLHF
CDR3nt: TGTGCCACCAGCAGAGATGCCGGAATTAATTCACCCCTCCACTTT

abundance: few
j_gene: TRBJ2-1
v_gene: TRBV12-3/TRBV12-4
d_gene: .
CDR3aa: CASSREGNRPTEQFF
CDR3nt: TGTGCCAGCAGTCGAGAGGGGAACAGGCCAACCGAGCAGTTCTTC

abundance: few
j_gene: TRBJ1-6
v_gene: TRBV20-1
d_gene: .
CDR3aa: CSARAASRLNSPLHF
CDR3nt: TGCAGTGCTAGAGCAGCCTCCCGCCTGAATTCACCCCTCCACTTT

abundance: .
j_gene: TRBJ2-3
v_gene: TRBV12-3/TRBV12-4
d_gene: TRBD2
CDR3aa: CASSFWLAETDTQYF
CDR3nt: TGTGCCAGCAGTTTTTGGCTAGCGGAGACAGATACGCAGTATTTT

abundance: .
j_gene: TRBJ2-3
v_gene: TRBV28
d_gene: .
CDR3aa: CASSFIEDTQYF
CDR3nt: TGTGCCAGCAGTTTCATCGAGGATACGCAGTATTTT

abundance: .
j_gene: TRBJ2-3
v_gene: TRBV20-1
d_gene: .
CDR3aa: CSVGPTSTDTQYF
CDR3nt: TGCAGTGTTGGACCGACTAGCACAGATACGCAGTATTTT

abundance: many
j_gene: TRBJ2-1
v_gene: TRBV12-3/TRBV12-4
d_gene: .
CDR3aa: CASTASGSYNEQFF
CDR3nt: TGTGCCAGCACGGCGTCGGGCTCCTACAATGAGCAGTTCTTC

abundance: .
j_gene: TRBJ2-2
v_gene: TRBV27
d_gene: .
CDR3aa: CASSPVFTGELFF
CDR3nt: TGTGCCAGCAGCCCAGTTTTTACCGGGGAGCTGTTTTTT

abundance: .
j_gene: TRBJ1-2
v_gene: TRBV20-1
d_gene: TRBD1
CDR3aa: CSPGQGASYGYTF
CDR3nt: TGCAGCCCTGGGCAGGGGGCGAGCTATGGCTACACCTTC

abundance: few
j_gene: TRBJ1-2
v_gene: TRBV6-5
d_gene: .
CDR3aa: CASSSVGFYYGYTF
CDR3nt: TGTGCCAGCAGTTCGGTAGGGTTCTACTATGGCTACACCTTC